The entry that follows covers one T cell receptor beta chain sequence. This clonotype was found many times. Its antigen is not yet known. No base quality values were provided; no much bigger clone lies one nucleotide off. Using a constant-region primer and ProtoScript II reverse transcriptase, TCRbeta-specific cDNA was reverse-transcribed from approximately 500 ng total RNA. Construction of the TCRbeta libraries relied on three nested rounds of multiplex PCR, following a slightly modified ARM-PCR procedure. Each of the first two PCR rounds ran for approximately 9 cycles and used multiplex TRBV1-TRBV30 forward primers together with a Cbeta reverse primer. Sample barcodes and Illumina adapters were added in a final 25-cycle PCR using Deep VentR polymerase. Before sequencing, amplicons of 200-500 bp were purified from gel using a QIAquick gel extraction kit. The TCRbeta amplicons were sequenced with 250-bp paired-end reads on an Illumina HiSeq 2500. Processing in the source paper ran as follows. Reads were quality-trimmed with Trimmomatic v0.33, and paired reads were merged with FLASH v1.2.11 to recover full CDR3 sequences. V, D and J germline segments were assigned to the rearranged TCRbeta sequences using MiGEC v1.2.1b. Clonotype statistics, along with Shannon-Wiener diversity indices, were calculated using VDJtools v1.0.0. To cut down on sampling bias, every analysis after diversity analysis relied on just the 250 most abundant clonotypes from each sample. TCRdb passed the public sequencing reads through fastp at Q25 and MiXCR, retaining productive beta sequences. Duplicate CDR3 protein sequences are folded into a single record with the most common DNA and genes. Here the V and J calls rest on TCRdb's processing, not on the authors' analysis. Here the sample has 85,000 to 100,000 distinct CDR3 sequences; just over 65% occur a single time. The top ten clones comprise under 30% of the sample.

This entry is derived from a study of tumor-infiltrating lymphocytes in primary liver carcinoma listed by TCRdb under 2017. General notes on the study: The five patients, three men and two women aged 30 to 69 years, had hepatocellular carcinoma (four) or combined HCC and intrahepatic cholangiocarcinoma (one). Repertoires from technical replicates were highly reproducible, with mean shared-clone rates approximately 0.88 and correlation coefficients above 0.95. The five patients had tumors of stage T1-T3 N0M0, with maximum diameters ranging from roughly 4.2 to 10 cm. Each sample produced about 3.65 to 7.5 million productive TCRbeta reads, and read depth showed no significant difference between tissue types. TCRbeta repertoire sequencing covered roughly 35 specimens from 5 patients: 25 or so tumor regions, 5 adjacent noncancerous liver tissues and 5 peripheral blood samples. For each liver tumor, the study sampled five regions along with adjacent normal tissue and blood, and applied TCRbeta repertoire sequencing, expression microarrays and whole-exome sequencing.

General findings and caveats noted by the study authors: Because only the TCR beta chain was sequenced and unpaired alpha chains were not captured, true repertoire diversity is likely underestimated. Bulk unsorted samples precluded comparing CD4+ and CD8+ T cell repertoires. The top 250 clones made up a significantly larger repertoire fraction in tumors than in blood (p = 0.039). Repertoire overlap was higher between tumor regions (mean roughly 35%) than tumor-adjacent (approximately 17%) or tumor-blood (about 14%) pairs, consistent with antigen-driven expansion. The study included only four to six patients, and the authors note findings should be validated in a larger study.

Without any cell sorting, total RNA and DNA were co-extracted from 20-30 mg of bulk tissue using the AllPrep DNA/RNA mini kit. About 5 patients with histopathologically diagnosed primary liver carcinoma underwent surgical resection in China between 2015 and March 2016. At the time of sampling, the patients had chronic HBV infection and had not received any treatment. Fresh tumor and adjacent tissue pieces were bisected; one half was stored in RNAlater at -80°C, the other sent for histology. The germline V gene encodes CDR1 SGHDT and CDR2 YYEEEE. The CDR3 sequence holds 17 residues, the cysteine and phenylalanine included. The DNA shown is the 51-base CDR3, in frame from base 1. Relative to germline, V is missing 1 base and J is missing 5 bases, with 10 bases of the junction outside any gene match.

Sequenced input: tumor-adjacent normal liver tissue. The TCR sequence derives from a man between 40 and 49 years old with primary liver carcinoma and hepatitis B virus infection. In this chain, TRBV5-6 is recombined with TRBJ2-3; 10 central bases correspond to TRBD2. The bases read TGTGCCAGCAGCTTGTTTACCACTAGCGGGACCAGAGATACGCAGTATTTT. Its protein product is CASSLFTTSGTRDTQYF.